The 28 T cell receptor beta chains in this list originate from one sample, sequenced in a study of regulatory T cells in long-lasting Graves disease. Indicated time point: persistent/refractory GD, antithyroid drugs over 5 years with positive TRAb. Preparation of the TCR library used RNA extracted from PBMCs. CDR3-region Arm-PCR and iRepertoire HTBI primers produced the TCR beta libraries. A single record per CDR3 protein comes from TCRdb applying MiXCR to the multiplex PCR reads. Here the sample spans roughly 430,000 distinct CDR3 sequences, 21% being singletons. Sequenced here: peripheral blood mononuclear cells (PBMCs), sampled when the disease was refractory, from a patient treated with antithyroid drugs. Every receptor here comes from a female donor with Graves disease.

With respect to this clonotype: With only one base between it and a far larger clone, this is likely a read error. The chain has TRBV3-1 and TRBJ2-5; 7 positions match TRBD2. Germline V gene data show CDR1 as LGHDT and CDR2 as YNNKEL (reference sequence). The CDR3 is made up of 14 amino acids. V dropped 8 bases and J dropped 7; count of bases not matched to a gene: 13. The CDR3 nucleotides are TGTGCCAGCTCCTACGGGACTTGGGGGGGGACCCAGTACTTC. Its translation: CASSYGTWGGTQYF.

Points on this clonotype: A clone one base away is much larger, so this may be a read error. V usage is TRBV28 and J usage is TRBJ2-4; 8 nucleotides align to TRBD2. This CDR3 has 15 amino acids. Germline loops: CDR1 MDHEN, CDR2 SYDVKM. Trimming took 4 bases from V and 2 from J; bases not matched to a gene: 4. The CDR3 protein is CASSSSGRPKNIQYF. The CDR3 DNA reads as TGTGCCAGCAGTTCCAGCGGGAGACCCAAAAACATTCAGTACTTC.

This sequence joins TRBV6-1 and TRBJ1-5, with D perhaps TRBD1 (6 bases). The germline gives CDR1 MNHNS, CDR2 SASEGT. With 6 bases removed from V and 6 bases from J, the gap between germline ends came to 15 bases. CDR3 length equals 14 residues. CDR3 nucleotides: TGTGCCAGCAGCATTAAGGGGGGTAGTCAGCCCCAGCATTTT. Protein product: CASSIKGGSQPQHF.

This clonotype was seen only a few times. A clone one base away is much larger, so this may be a read error. The genes are TRBV28 and TRBJ1-5; 10 bases are a match to TRBD1. Trimming took 6 bases from V and 10 from J; bases not matched to a gene: 12. The CDR3 sequence is 15 residues long. The V gene's germline CDR1 is MDHEN and CDR2 SYDVKM. CDR3 bases: TGTGCCAGCAGGCCGGGACAGGGGAACCATAGTCCCCAGCATTTT. This codes for CASRPGQGNHSPQHF.

This chain links TRBV27 with TRBJ2-5, with TRBD2 matching over 9 bases. The V and J ends lost 0 bases and 7 bases, in that order; junction bases with no gene match: 12. Germline V lookup: CDR1 MNHEY, CDR2 SMNVEV (reference sequence). The CDR3 length is 17 residues. The CDR3, as DNA: TGTGCCAGCAGTTTATCCTCCGGGCTAGCGGGATACGGGACCCAGTACTTC. Translating gives CASSLSSGLAGYGTQYF.

V gene TRBV19 combines with J gene TRBJ2-2, with a possible D match to TRBD2 (6 bases). V lost 3 bases, J lost 0 bases, and 11 bases lay in between. CDR1 is LNHDA, CDR2 SQIVND, per germline (reference sequence). This CDR3 region has 16 residues. The CDR3 nucleotides are TGTGCCAGTAGTATCACCGGAGGGACGAACACCGGGGAGCTGTTTTTT. As protein: CASSITGGTNTGELFF. The full variable domain, its missing parts supplied by reference TRBV19 and TRBJ2-2, is DGGITQSPKYLFRKEGQNVTLSCEQNLNHDAMYWYRQDPGQGLRLIYYSQIVNDFQKGDIAEGYSVSREKKESFPLTVTSAQKNPTAFYLCASSITGGTNTGELFFGEGSRLTVL.

J is TRBJ1-6 and V is TRBV28, with TRBD1 as a possible D gene (6 bases). CDR3 length: 13 amino acids. Trimming pared 6 bases from V and 14 bases from J, leaving 17 bases between. Looked up from germline, CDR1 is MDHEN and CDR2 is SYDVKM. In DNA, the CDR3 is TGTGCCAGCAGGGATGGACAGTCCGGGGCCCTCCACTTT. It is translated as CASRDGQSGALHF.

At least ten counts were recorded for this clonotype. The chain recombines TRBV28 with TRBJ2-7; 12 bases fit TRBD1. Trimming removed 8 bases from V and 1 base from J; junction bases left unmatched: 9. Per germline, CDR1 MDHEN and CDR2 SYDVKM. This CDR3 contains 16 residues. The DNA for the CDR3 is TGTGCCAGCTGGGACAGGGGGCTCTATGGGTCCTACGAGCAGTACTTC. Translation gives CASWDRGLYGSYEQYF.

This clonotype showed up just a few times. The chain has TRBV20-1 and TRBJ1-1; 8 positions agree with TRBD1. The germline gives CDR1 DFQATT, CDR2 SNEGSKA (reference sequence). The CDR3 covers 13 residues. The junction had 7 bases not matched to a gene; V was cut back by 4 bases and J by 6 bases. In DNA form, the CDR3 reads TGCAGTGCTAACAGGGGGTTAGGGGCTGAAGCTTTCTTT. Its translation is CSANRGLGAEAFF.

This clonotype appeared many times. V is TRBV11-3 and J is TRBJ2-2; unclear D gene. The CDR3 is 12 amino acids. Per the germline V gene, CDR1 is SGHNT and CDR2 is YENEEA. V was pared by 5 bases and J by 6 bases, with 7 bases between. The CDR3 bases are TGTGCCAGCAGCAGTGATGCCGGGGAGCTGTTTTTT. It codes for CASSSDAGELFF. The whole variable domain, remainder taken from reference TRBV11-3 and TRBJ2-2, is EAGVVQSPRYKIIEKKQPVAFWCNPISGHNTLYWYLQNLGQGPELLIRYENEEAVDDSQLPKDRFSAERLKGVDSTLKIQPAELGDSAVYLCASSSDAGELFFGEGSRLTVL.

This chain uses TRBV7-3 with TRBJ2-1; 12 nucleotides agree with TRBD1. CDR1 and CDR2 from the germline V gene are SGHTA and FQGTGA. CDR3 length equals 14 residues. With V trimmed by 4 bases and J by 8 bases, 3 bases remained unmatched. CDR3 sequence (DNA): TGTGCCAGCAGCTGGGGACAGGGGGCAGATGAGCAGTTCTTC. Translating gives CASSWGQGADEQFF.

This clonotype came up a few times. V usage is TRBV7-9 and J usage is TRBJ1-2; tentatively, D is TRBD1 (5 bases). Germline V gives CDR1 SEHNR, CDR2 FQNEAQ (reference sequence). There are 14 residues in the CDR3. V was trimmed by 1 base and J by 1 base, leaving 7 bases between them. The CDR3 sequence is CASSLVQVNYGYTF. The CDR3 nucleotides are TGTGCCAGCAGCTTAGTACAGGTTAACTATGGCTACACCTTC. The whole variable domain, filled in from reference TRBV7-9 and TRBJ1-2, reads DTGVSQNPRHKITKRGQNVTFRCDPISEHNRLYWYRQTLGQGPEFLTYFQNEAQLEKSRLLSDRFSAERPKGSFSTLEIQRTEQGDSAMYLCASSLVQVNYGYTFGSGTRLTVV.

The chain uses TRBV27 and TRBJ2-1; 8 nucleotides agree with TRBD2. The trim removed 5 bases at V and 3 bases at J, leaving 6 bases unmatched. This CDR3 has 15 residues. Germline V gives CDR1 MNHEY, CDR2 SMNVEV (reference sequence). As DNA, the CDR3 is TGTGCCAGCAGTGTACTAAGCGGGAGCTACAATGAGCAGTTCTTC. This sequence encodes CASSVLSGSYNEQFF.

There are a few counts of this clonotype. This chain joins TRBV27 and TRBJ2-7; TRBD1 or TRBD2 may be the D gene (5 bases each). V was trimmed by 9 bases and J by 0 bases, leaving 15 bases between them. Germline CDR1 MNHEY, CDR2 SMNVEV (reference sequence). This CDR3 region has 14 residues. CDR3 protein: CASQTDGTSYEQYF. The DNA for the CDR3 is TGTGCCAGTCAAACCGACGGGACCTCCTACGAGCAGTACTTC.

This clonotype was seen repeatedly, ten times or more. DNA of the CDR3: TGTGCCAGCAGTTCGGGGGGGGAAACGGGCGAAAAACTGTTTTTT. Its translation is CASSSGGETGEKLFF. V is TRBV28 and J is TRBJ1-4, with D possibly matching TRBD1 (5 bases). The CDR3 is 15 amino acids. In germline, CDR1 is MDHEN, CDR2 SYDVKM. V dropped 4 bases and J dropped 8 bases, with 17 bases sitting between them.

The CDR3 sequence is CASSVSGDLSYEQYF. As DNA, the CDR3 is TGTGCCAGCAGCGTATCGGGGGACTTATCCTACGAGCAGTACTTC. V is TRBV9 and J is TRBJ2-7, with D perhaps TRBD2 (6 bases). V was shortened by 1 base and J by 1 base, with 12 bases between the two germline ends. The germline V gene has CDR1 SGDLS and CDR2 YYNGEE. This CDR3 is built from 15 residues.

At least ten counts were recorded for this clonotype. This chain uses TRBV3-1 with TRBJ2-7; tentative D call: TRBD2 (5 bases). Germline V lookup: CDR1 LGHDT, CDR2 YNNKEL (reference sequence). This CDR3 has 16 residues. V was trimmed by 3 bases and J by 0 bases, leaving 15 bases between them. The CDR3 here is CASSQGRRAGSYEQYF. The CDR3 DNA reads as TGTGCCAGCAGCCAGGGAAGGCGGGCTGGCTCCTACGAGCAGTACTTC.

This clonotype came up many times. The J gene is TRBJ2-7, the V gene TRBV28; 9 bases match TRBD1. The CDR3 runs 18 residues. With 4 bases clipped from V and 1 base from J, the junction kept 14 bases outside the gene matches. Germline CDR1 and CDR2: MDHEN and SYDVKM. CDR3 DNA sequence: TGTGCCAGCAGTTCACCTGGGGAGACAGGGGGGAGGTCCTACGAGCAGTACTTC. As protein: CASSSPGETGGRSYEQYF.

The CDR3 sequence is CASSGQGSGANVLTF. The CDR3 DNA reads as TGTGCCAGCAGCGGACAGGGGTCTGGGGCCAACGTCCTGACTTTC. The chain carries TRBV9 and TRBJ2-6; 8 bases line up with TRBD1. The CDR3 consists of 15 residues. Per germline, CDR1 SGDLS and CDR2 YYNGEE. V gave up 3 bases and J gave up 1 base; unmatched junction bases: 0.

The rearrangement uses TRBV27 and TRBJ2-7; the D gene could be TRBD1 or TRBD2 (5 bases each). Germline V gives CDR1 MNHEY, CDR2 SMNVEV (reference sequence). This CDR3 spans 16 amino acids. The V and J ends lost 0 bases and 5 bases respectively, with 17 bases between them. This CDR3 reads CASSLSPAGSRHEQYF. The CDR3 DNA reads TGTGCCAGCAGTTTATCGCCGGCAGGGAGTCGCCACGAGCAGTACTTC.

This clonotype was seen repeatedly, ten times or more. This chain connects TRBV29-1 to TRBJ2-7; 7 bases are a match to TRBD2. Per the germline V gene, CDR1 is SQVTM and CDR2 is ANQGSEA. The J segment lost 2 bases and the V segment lost 5 bases, leaving 12 bases of the junction unmatched. CDR3 length: 15 residues. In DNA, the CDR3 is TGCAGCGTTTGTAGCGGGCTGGGAGATACCTACGAGCAGTACTTC. Translation: CSVCSGLGDTYEQYF.

This clonotype occurred many times. This sequence joins TRBV7-2 and TRBJ2-2; no reliable D call. V was shortened by 1 base and J by 6 bases, with 9 bases between the two germline ends. The CDR3 is 14 amino acids. Germline CDR1 reads SGHTA; CDR2 reads FQGNSA. CDR3 amino acids: CASSLVPVAGELFF. The DNA of the CDR3 is TGTGCCAGCAGCTTAGTACCGGTTGCCGGGGAGCTGTTTTTT.

The chain is built from TRBV15 and TRBJ2-7; D may match TRBD1 or TRBD2 (5 bases each). The CDR3 is 14 amino acids. CDR1 LNHNV and CDR2 YYDKDF come from the germline V gene (reference sequence). Trimming removed 8 bases at V and 1 base at J, with 15 bases between. The chain's CDR3 is CATASGTPSYEQYF. The CDR3 DNA follows: TGTGCCACCGCCTCAGGGACGCCGTCCTACGAGCAGTACTTC.

This clonotype was seen repeatedly, ten times or more. The chain recombines TRBV28 with TRBJ2-7; D call uncertain. The CDR3 runs to 12 residues. V lost 7 bases and J 6 bases, leaving 13 bases between the germline ends. CDR1 and CDR2 (germline): MDHEN, SYDVKM. The CDR3, as DNA: TGTGCCAGCAATGTGCTGACCGGCGAGCAGTACTTC. Its translation: CASNVLTGEQYF.

This clonotype was seen more than once but under ten times. The rearrangement joins TRBV10-3 to TRBJ2-5, with 7 bases lining up with TRBD2. The CDR3 has 15 amino acids. CDR1 is ENHRY and CDR2 is SYGVKD in the germline V gene. V shed 0 bases, J shed 5 bases, and the junction held 6 bases outside the gene matches. Here the CDR3 reads CAISESGRGEETQYF. CDR3 DNA sequence: TGTGCCATCAGTGAGTCGGGGAGGGGTGAGGAGACCCAGTACTTC.

This clonotype occurred a few times. This chain uses TRBV20-1 with TRBJ1-2, with D maybe TRBD1 (5 bases). Germline V gene lookup returns CDR1 DFQATT and CDR2 SNEGSKA (reference sequence). The CDR3 is 16 residues long. V shed 6 bases and J shed 0 bases, with 20 bases lying between them. CDR3 sequence (DNA): TGCAGTGCCTACAATGACCCAGGGCCTCCTAACTATGGCTACACCTTC. This sequence encodes CSAYNDPGPPNYGYTF.

The CDR3 nucleotides read TGCGCCAGCAGCTTGGCCCCCCCGGGCGCGGGCGAAAAACTGTTTTTT. It yields the protein CASSLAPPGAGEKLFF. V is TRBV5-1 and J is TRBJ1-4; no definite D call. The ends were cut back, 0 bases at V and 8 bases at J, with 17 bases in the middle. The germline gives CDR1 SGHRS, CDR2 YFSETQ. The CDR3 is 16 residues long.

The sample holds many counts of this clonotype. The chain couples TRBV7-8 to TRBJ1-4; TRBD1 might be the D (6 bases). Germline CDR1 and CDR2: SGHVS and FQNEAQ. This CDR3 has 13 residues. V lost 5 bases, J lost 4 bases, and 8 bases lay in between. The CDR3: CASSPDSNEKLFF. The CDR3 nucleotides are TGTGCCAGCAGCCCGGACAGTAATGAAAAACTGTTTTTT. Drawing the rest from reference TRBV7-8 and TRBJ1-4, the complete variable domain is GAGVSQSPRYKVAKRGQDVALRCDPISGHVSLFWYQQALGQGPEFLTYFQNEAQLDKSGLPSDRFFAERPEGSVSTLKIQRTQQEDSAVYLCASSPDSNEKLFFGSGTQLSVL.